A single sample is the source of the 8 T cell receptor beta chains below, sequenced in a study of blood T cells in healthy people across ages (dated by TCRdb to the mid-2010s). Library prep was done by 5' RACE. Sequenced using an Illumina HiSeq 2500. A second PCR of roughly 6 to 12 cycles was run with a J-beta primer mix and a sample-barcoded 5' primer. TCRdb passed the public sequencing reads through fastp at Q25 and MiXCR, retaining productive beta sequences. Each entry merges the rows of one CDR3 protein and shows their most common DNA and genes. In this sample the table shows approximately 1.5 million distinct CDR3 sequences, about 35% of which occur a single time. About 10% of the sample is held by the ten biggest clonotypes. Sequencing was performed on blood. These receptor sequences come from a woman aged 25 to 39 in good health.

A few counts support this clonotype. The chain uses TRBV12-5 and TRBJ1-2; tentative D call: TRBD1 (6 bases). V was clipped by 5 bases and J by 7 bases, with 17 bases between them. The CDR3 runs 14 residues. The V gene's germline CDR1 is LGHNT and CDR2 FRNRAP. CDR3 in DNA: TGTGCTAGTGGTCCATCCGGGACATTCGGTGGCTACACCTTC. Its translation: CASGPSGTFGGYTF.

This clonotype appeared many times. V usage is TRBV4-1 and J usage is TRBJ2-1; TRBD2 matches at 12 bases. V dropped 1 base and J dropped 6; count of bases not matched to a gene: 13. Germline V gene data show CDR1 as MGHRA and CDR2 as YSYEKL. The CDR3 has 19 residues. In DNA form, the CDR3 reads TGCGCCAGCAGCCAAGGGACTAGCGGGGATATAAACGAGGGCAATGAGCAGTTCTTC. Its translation: CASSQGTSGDINEGNEQFF.

The table lists this clonotype with a count of one. This may arise from a read error, as a much more abundant clone is one base away. The rearrangement uses TRBV29-1 and TRBJ2-4, with a weak D call TRBD2 (5 bases). Per the germline V gene, CDR1 is SQVTM and CDR2 is ANQGSEA. V lost 4 bases and J 3 bases, leaving 16 bases between the germline ends. This CDR3 is built from 15 residues. The CDR3 DNA reads as TGCAGCGTTGTCATCCCCGGGGTAGTCAAAAACATTCAGTACTTC. Translated, it gives CSVVIPGVVKNIQYF.

The chain carries TRBV5-8 and TRBJ1-1, with TRBD1 identical over 7 bases. CDR3 length: 15 residues. Germline CDR1 and CDR2: SGHTS and YDEGEE. The ends lost 0 bases at V and 1 base at J; junction bases unmatched: 3. The CDR3 protein is CASSLATGWNTEAFF. The CDR3 DNA follows: TGTGCCAGCAGCTTGGCGACAGGGTGGAACACTGAAGCTTTCTTT.

This clonotype was observed a few times. The chain joins TRBV15 to TRBJ1-4; tentatively, D is TRBD1 (5 bases). The germline V and J ends were trimmed by 3 bases and 7 bases, with 12 bases remaining between them. The CDR3 totals 14 residues. CDR1 is LNHNV, CDR2 YYDKDF, per germline (reference sequence). The CDR3 bases are TGTGCCACCAGCAGTCCCCCCGGGGGTGAAAAACTGTTTTTT. Translated: CATSSPPGGEKLFF.

The genes are TRBV12-3 or TRBV12-4 and TRBJ2-3; the D gene is possibly TRBD2 (5 bases). This CDR3 has 12 residues. V shed 5 bases and J shed 11 bases, with 14 bases lying between them. The CDR3: CASSVSGDVQYF. The CDR3 nucleotides are TGTGCCAGCAGTGTGAGCGGCGATGTGCAGTATTTT.

V usage is TRBV7-2 and J usage is TRBJ2-3; D is unclear. The CDR3 loop spans 16 amino acids. Deletions cut 5 bases from V and 0 bases from J, with 15 bases between. CDR1 is SGHTA, CDR2 FQGNSA, per germline. The CDR3 nucleotides read TGTGCCAGCAGCCCCACTGTGGACCCTAGCACAGATACGCAGTATTTT. Protein sequence: CASSPTVDPSTDTQYF. The full variable domain, in which reference TRBV7-2 and TRBJ2-3 provide the parts outside the CDR3, is GAGVSQSPSNKVTEKGKDVELRCDPISGHTALYWYRQSLGQGLEFLIYFQGNSAPDKSGLPSDRFSAERTGGSVSTLTIQRTQQEDSAVYLCASSPTVDPSTDTQYFGPGTRLTVL.

This clonotype was recorded only once. The chain links TRBV3-1 to TRBJ2-5; 11 positions agree with TRBD2. V was pared by 2 bases and J by 5 bases, with 7 bases of the junction left unmatched. The CDR3 extends over 16 amino acids. Germline V CDR1 and CDR2: LGHDT, YNNKEL (reference sequence). The CDR3 region is CASSQFSGGAGETQYF. CDR3 nucleotides: TGTGCCAGCAGCCAATTTAGCGGGGGGGCCGGGGAGACCCAGTACTTC.